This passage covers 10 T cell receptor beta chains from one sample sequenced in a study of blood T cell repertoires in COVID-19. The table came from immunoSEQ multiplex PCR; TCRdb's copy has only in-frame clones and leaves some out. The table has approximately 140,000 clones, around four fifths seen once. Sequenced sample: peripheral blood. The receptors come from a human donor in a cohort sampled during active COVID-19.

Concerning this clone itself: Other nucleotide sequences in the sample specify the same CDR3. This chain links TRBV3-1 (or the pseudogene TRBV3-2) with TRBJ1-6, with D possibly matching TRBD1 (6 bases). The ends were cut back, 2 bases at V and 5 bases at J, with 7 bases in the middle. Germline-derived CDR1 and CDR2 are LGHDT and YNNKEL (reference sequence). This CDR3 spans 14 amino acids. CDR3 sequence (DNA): TGTGCCAGCAGCCAATGGACAGATAATTCACCCCTCCACTTT. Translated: CASSQWTDNSPLHF.

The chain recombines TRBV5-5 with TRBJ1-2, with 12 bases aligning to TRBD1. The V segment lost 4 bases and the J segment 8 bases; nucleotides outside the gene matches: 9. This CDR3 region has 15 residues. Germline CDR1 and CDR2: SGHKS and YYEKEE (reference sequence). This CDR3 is CASSDPGTGGSGYTF. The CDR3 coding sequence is TGTGCCAGCAGCGATCCCGGGACAGGGGGCAGCGGCTACACCTTC.

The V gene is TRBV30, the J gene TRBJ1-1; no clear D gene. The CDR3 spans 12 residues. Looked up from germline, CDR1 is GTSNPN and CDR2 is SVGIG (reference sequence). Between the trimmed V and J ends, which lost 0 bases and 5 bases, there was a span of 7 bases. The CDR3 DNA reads TGTGCCTGGAGTGTAGGGAGAACTGAAGCTTTCTTT. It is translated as CAWSVGRTEAFF.

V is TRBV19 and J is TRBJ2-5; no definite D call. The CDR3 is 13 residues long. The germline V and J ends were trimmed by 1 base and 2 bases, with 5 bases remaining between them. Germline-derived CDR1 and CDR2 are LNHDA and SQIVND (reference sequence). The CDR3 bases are TGTGCCAGTAGTATAGGCAGACAAGAGACCCAGTACTTC. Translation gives CASSIGRQETQYF.

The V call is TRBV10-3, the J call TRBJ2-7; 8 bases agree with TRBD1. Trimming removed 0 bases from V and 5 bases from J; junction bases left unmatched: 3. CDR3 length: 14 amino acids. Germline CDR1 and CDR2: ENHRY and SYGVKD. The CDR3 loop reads CAISESRGLNEQYF. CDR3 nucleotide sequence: TGTGCCATCAGTGAGTCCAGGGGGCTCAACGAGCAGTACTTC.

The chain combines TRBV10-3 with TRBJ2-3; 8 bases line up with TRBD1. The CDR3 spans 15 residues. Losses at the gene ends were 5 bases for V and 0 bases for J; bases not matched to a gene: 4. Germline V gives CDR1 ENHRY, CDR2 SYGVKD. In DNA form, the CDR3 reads TGTGCCATCAGTTTACAGGGGGTGAGCACAGATACGCAGTATTTT. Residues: CAISLQGVSTDTQYF.

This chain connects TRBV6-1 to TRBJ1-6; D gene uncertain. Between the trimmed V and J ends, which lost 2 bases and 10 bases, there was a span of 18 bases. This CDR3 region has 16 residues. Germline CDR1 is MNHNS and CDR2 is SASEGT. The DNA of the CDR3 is TGTGCCAGCAGTGAACTGGAAGGTGCGGGCGGATCACCCCTCCACTTT. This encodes CASSELEGAGGSPLHF.

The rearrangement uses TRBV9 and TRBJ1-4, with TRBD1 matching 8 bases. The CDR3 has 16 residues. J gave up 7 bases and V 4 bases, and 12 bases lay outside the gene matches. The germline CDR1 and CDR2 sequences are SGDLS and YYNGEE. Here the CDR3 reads CASSPSAGGFGEKLFF. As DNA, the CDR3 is TGTGCCAGCAGCCCCTCCGCAGGGGGCTTCGGTGAAAAACTGTTTTTT. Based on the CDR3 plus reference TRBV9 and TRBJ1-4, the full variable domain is DSGVTQTPKHLITATGQRVTLRCSPRSGDLSVYWYQQSLDQGLQFLIQYYNGEERAKGNILERFSAQQFPDLHSELNLSSLELGDSALYFCASSPSAGGFGEKLFFGSGTQLSVL.

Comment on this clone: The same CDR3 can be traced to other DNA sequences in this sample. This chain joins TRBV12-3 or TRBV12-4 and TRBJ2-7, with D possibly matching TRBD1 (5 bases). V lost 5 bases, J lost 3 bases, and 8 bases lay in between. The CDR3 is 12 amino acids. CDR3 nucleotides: TGTGCCAGCAGTCTCCAGGGCTACGAGCAGTACTTC. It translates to CASSLQGYEQYF.

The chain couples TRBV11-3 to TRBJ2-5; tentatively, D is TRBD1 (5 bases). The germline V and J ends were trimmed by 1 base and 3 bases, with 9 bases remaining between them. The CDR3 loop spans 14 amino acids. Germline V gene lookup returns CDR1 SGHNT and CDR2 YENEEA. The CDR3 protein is CASSLGRAEETQYF. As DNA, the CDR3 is TGTGCCAGCAGCTTAGGCAGGGCCGAAGAGACCCAGTACTTC.